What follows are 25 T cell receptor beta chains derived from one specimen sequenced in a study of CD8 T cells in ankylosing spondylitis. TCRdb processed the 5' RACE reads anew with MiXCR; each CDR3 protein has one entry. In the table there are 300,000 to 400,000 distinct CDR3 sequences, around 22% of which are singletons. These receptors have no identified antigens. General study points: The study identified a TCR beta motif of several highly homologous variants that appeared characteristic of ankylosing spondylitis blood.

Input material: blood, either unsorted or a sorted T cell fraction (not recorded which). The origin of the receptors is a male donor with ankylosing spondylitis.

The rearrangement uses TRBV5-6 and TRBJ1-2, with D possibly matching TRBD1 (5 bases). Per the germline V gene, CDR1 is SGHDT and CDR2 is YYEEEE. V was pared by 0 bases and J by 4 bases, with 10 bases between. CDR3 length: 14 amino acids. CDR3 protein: CASSLEGRGYGYTF. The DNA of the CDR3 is TGTGCCAGCAGCTTGGAGGGACGGGGCTATGGCTACACCTTC.

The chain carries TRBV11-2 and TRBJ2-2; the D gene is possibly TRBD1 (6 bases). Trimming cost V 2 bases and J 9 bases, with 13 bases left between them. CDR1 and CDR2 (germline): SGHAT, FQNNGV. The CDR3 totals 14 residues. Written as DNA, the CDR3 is TGTGCCAGCAGCTTAACCCGACAGGCCCGGGAGCTGTTTTTT. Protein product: CASSLTRQARELFF.

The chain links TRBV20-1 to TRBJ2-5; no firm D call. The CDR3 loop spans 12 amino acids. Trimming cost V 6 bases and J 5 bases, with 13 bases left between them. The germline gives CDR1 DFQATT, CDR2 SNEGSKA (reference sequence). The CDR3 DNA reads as TGCAGTGCGAAAGGGCTTGGGGAGACCCAGTACTTC. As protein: CSAKGLGETQYF.

As DNA, the CDR3 is TGCGCCAGCAGCTTGGAGGCAGGGGTTAGCAATCAGCCCCAGCATTTT. Encoded protein: CASSLEAGVSNQPQHF. This sequence joins TRBV5-1 and TRBJ1-5; a possible D gene is TRBD1 (6 bases). The CDR3 is made up of 16 amino acids. Germline V gene lookup returns CDR1 SGHRS and CDR2 YFSETQ. Between the trimmed V and J ends, which lost 0 bases and 0 bases, there was a span of 10 bases.

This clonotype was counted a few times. The CDR3 reads CASSYPILLGLEQFF. CDR3 nucleotide sequence: TGTGCCAGCAGTTACCCCATCTTATTAGGACTCGAGCAGTTCTTC. The chain has TRBV6-2 or TRBV6-3 and TRBJ2-1; a weak D match, TRBD2 (5 bases). The V gene lost 2 bases and the J gene lost 10 bases, with 18 bases spanning the gap. The CDR3 is made up of 15 amino acids. Germline CDR1 is MNHEY and CDR2 is SVGEGT.

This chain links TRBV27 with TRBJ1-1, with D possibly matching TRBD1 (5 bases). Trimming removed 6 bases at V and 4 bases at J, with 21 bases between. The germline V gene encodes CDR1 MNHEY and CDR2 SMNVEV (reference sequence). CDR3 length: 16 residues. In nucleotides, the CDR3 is TGTGCCAGCAGGAAACTCGCCGGGACTCGTATCACTGAAGCTTTCTTT. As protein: CASRKLAGTRITEAFF.

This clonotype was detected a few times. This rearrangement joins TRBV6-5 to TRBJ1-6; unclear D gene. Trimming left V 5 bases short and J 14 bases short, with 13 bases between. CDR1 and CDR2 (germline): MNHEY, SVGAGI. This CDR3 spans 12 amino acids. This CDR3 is CASSRPGEALHF. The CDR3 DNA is TGTGCCAGCAGTCGGCCCGGTGAGGCCCTCCACTTT.

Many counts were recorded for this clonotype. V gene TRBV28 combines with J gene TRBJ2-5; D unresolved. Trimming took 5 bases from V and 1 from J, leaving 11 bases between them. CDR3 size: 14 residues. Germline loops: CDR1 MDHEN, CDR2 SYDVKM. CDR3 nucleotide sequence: TGTGCCAGCAGTAAACCGGCAATCCAAGAGACCCAGTACTTC. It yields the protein CASSKPAIQETQYF.

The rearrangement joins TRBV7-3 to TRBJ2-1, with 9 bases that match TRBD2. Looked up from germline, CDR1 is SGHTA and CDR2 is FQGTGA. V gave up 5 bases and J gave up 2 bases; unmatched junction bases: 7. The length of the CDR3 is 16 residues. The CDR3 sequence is CASSTQGGRAYNEQFF. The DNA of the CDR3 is TGTGCCAGCAGCACACAGGGCGGGAGGGCCTACAATGAGCAGTTCTTC. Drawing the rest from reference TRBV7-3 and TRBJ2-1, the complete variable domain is GAGVSQTPSNKVTEKGKYVELRCDPISGHTALYWYRQSLGQGPEFLIYFQGTGAADDSGLPNDRFFAVRPEGSVSTLKIQRTERGDSAVYLCASSTQGGRAYNEQFFGPGTRLTVL.

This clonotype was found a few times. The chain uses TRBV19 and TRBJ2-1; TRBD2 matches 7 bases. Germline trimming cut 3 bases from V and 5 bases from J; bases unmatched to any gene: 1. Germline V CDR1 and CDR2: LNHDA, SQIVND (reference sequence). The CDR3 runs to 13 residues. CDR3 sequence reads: CASSMGLNNEQFF. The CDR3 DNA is TGTGCCAGTAGTATGGGACTAAACAATGAGCAGTTCTTC.

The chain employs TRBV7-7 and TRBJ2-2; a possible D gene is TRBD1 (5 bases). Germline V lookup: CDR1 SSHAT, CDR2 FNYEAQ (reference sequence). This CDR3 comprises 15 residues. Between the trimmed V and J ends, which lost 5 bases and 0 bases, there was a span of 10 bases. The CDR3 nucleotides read TGTGCCAGCAGCCCAGGGCGGCCGAACACCGGGGAGCTGTTTTTT. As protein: CASSPGRPNTGELFF.

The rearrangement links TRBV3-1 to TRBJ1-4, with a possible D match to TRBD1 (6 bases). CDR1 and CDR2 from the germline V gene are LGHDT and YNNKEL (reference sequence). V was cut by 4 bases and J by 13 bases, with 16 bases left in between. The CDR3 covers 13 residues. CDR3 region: CASSPQSTGRLFF. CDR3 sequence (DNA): TGTGCCAGCAGCCCTCAATCGACAGGCCGACTGTTTTTT.

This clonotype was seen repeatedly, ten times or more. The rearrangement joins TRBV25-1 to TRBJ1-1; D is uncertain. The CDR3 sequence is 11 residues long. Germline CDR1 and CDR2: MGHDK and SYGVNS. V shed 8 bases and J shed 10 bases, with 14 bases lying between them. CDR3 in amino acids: CASGSPRGAFF. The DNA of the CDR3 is TGTGCCAGCGGAAGCCCCCGGGGAGCTTTCTTT. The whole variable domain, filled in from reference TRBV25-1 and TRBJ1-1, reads EADIYQTPRYLVIGTGKKITLECSQTMGHDKMYWYQQDPGMELHLIHYSYGVNSTEKGDLSSESTVSRIRTEHFPLTLESARPSHTSQYLCASGSPRGAFFGQGTRLTVV.

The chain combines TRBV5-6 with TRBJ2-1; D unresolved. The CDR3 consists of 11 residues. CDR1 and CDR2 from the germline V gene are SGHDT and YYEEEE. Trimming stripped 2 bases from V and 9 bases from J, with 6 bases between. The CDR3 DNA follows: TGTGCCAGCAGCTTCAGGAGTGAGCAGTTCTTC. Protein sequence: CASSFRSEQFF.

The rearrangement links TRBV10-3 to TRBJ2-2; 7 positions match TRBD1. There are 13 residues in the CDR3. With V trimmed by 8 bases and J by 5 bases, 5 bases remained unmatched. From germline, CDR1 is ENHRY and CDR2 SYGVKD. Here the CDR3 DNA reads TGTGCCATCCGGGACAGTGGAACCGGGGAGCTGTTTTTT. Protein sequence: CAIRDSGTGELFF.

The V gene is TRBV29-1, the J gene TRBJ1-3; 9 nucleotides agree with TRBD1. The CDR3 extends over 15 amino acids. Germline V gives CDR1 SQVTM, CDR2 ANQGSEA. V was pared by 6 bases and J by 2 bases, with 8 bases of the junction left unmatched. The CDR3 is CSVTRTGDPGNTIYF. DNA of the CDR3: TGCAGCGTCACCCGGACAGGGGACCCTGGAAACACCATATATTTT. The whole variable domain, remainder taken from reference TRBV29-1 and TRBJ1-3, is SAVISQKPSRDICQRGTSLTIQCQVDSQVTMMFWYRQQPGQSLTLIATANQGSEATYESGFVIDKFPISRPNLTFSTLTVSNMSPEDSSIYLCSVTRTGDPGNTIYFGEGSWLTVV.

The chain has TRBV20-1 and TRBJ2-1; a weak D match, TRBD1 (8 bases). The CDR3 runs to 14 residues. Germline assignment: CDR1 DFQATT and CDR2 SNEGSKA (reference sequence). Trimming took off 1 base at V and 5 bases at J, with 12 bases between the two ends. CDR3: CSARGQGRDNEQFF. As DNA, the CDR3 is TGCAGTGCTAGAGGACAGGGGAGGGACAATGAGCAGTTCTTC.

CDR3 in DNA: TGTGCCAGCAGCCCGACGGAGCGTCCCAAAAACATTCAGTACTTC. It yields the protein CASSPTERPKNIQYF. The rearrangement joins TRBV14 to TRBJ2-4; D gene unclear. Germline V CDR1 and CDR2: SGHDN, FVKESK. Trimming left V 4 bases short and J 2 bases short, with 12 bases between. The CDR3 is 15 amino acids.

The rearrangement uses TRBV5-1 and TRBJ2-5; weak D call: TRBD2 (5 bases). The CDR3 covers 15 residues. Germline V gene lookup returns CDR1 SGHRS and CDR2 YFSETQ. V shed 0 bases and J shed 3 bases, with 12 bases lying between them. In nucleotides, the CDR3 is TGCGCCAGCAGCTTGGCAGGTCAGGAGGAAGAGACCCAGTACTTC. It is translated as CASSLAGQEEETQYF.

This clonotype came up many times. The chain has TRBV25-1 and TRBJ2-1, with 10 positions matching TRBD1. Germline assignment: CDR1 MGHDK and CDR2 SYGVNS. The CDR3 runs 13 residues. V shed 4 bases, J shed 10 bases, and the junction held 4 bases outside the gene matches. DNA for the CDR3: TGTGCCAGCAGTGTGACAGGGGGCAGGGAGCAGTTCTTC. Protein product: CASSVTGGREQFF.

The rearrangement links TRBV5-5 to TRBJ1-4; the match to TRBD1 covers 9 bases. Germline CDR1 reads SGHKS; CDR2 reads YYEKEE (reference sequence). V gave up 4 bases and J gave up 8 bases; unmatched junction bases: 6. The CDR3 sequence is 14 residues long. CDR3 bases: TGTGCCAGCAGCGAACAGGGGGCGCCCGAAAAACTGTTTTTT. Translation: CASSEQGAPEKLFF.

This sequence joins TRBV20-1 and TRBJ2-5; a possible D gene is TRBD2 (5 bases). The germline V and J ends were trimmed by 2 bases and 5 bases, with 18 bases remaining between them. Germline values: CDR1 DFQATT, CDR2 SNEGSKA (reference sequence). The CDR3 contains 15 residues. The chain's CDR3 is CSARRPGVLAETQYF. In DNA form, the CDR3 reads TGCAGTGCTAGACGGCCCGGGGTTCTGGCTGAGACCCAGTACTTC.

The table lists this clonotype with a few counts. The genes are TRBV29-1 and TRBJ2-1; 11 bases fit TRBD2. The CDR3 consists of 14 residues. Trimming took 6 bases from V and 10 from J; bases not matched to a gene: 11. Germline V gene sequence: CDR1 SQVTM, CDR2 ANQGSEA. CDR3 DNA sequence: TGCAGCGTCGACCTTAGCGGGAGGGCCGGAGAGCAGTTCTTC. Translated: CSVDLSGRAGEQFF.

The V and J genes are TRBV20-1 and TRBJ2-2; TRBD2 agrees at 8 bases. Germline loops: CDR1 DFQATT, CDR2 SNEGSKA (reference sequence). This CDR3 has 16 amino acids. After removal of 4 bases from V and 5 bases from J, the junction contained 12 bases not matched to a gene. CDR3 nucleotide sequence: TGCAGTGCTAACCCCCTCGGAAGCGGGAGTACCGGGGAGCTGTTTTTT. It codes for CSANPLGSGSTGELFF.

CDR3 DNA sequence: TGTGCCAGTAGGCTAGCGAGGGGCTCCTACGAGCAGTACTTC. It specifies CASRLARGSYEQYF. The chain has TRBV19 and TRBJ2-7; D is perhaps TRBD2 (6 bases). This CDR3 contains 14 residues. Germline CDR1 LNHDA, CDR2 SQIVND (reference sequence). V was trimmed by 6 bases and J by 0 bases, leaving 12 bases between them.